The present T cell receptor beta chain was sequenced within a study of blood T cell repertoires in COVID-19. On the study more broadly: Whether acute or convalescent, the COVID-19 samples came from the United States, Italy and Spain. In each case, the material was cDNA or gDNA derived from T cells, B-cell-depleted T cells, or PBMCs.

A note on this clone: Distinct nucleotide sequences in the sample also encode this CDR3.

Per the study methods: Reference gene primer amplification gave estimated nucleated cell counts. Generated by immunoSEQ multiplex PCR, the TCRdb table keeps only in-frame clones and is missing some. V and J calls and clone size follow that table, whereas D and trimming were derived from the DNA. Among roughly 120,000 clones listed, over 65% were seen once. With V trimmed by 2 bases and J by 1 base, 4 bases remained unmatched. The CDR3 has 15 residues. The germline V gene has CDR1 SGHRS and CDR2 YFSETQ. The sequence was obtained from a woman of 80 years or more with acute or convalescent COVID-19. Sequencing was carried out using peripheral blood. The rearrangement links TRBV5-1 to TRBJ2-7; 9 bases agree with TRBD2. Here the CDR3 DNA reads TGCGCCAGCAGCTTTAGCGGGGGACCTTCCTACGAGCAGTACTTC. This translates into CASSFSGGPSYEQYF. Full variable domain (rest looked up from reference TRBV5-1 and TRBJ2-7): KAGVTQTPRYLIKTRGQQVTLSCSPISGHRSVSWYQQTPGQGLQFLFEYFSETQRNKGNFPGRFSGRQFSNSRSEMNVSTLELGDSALYLCASSFSGGPSYEQYFGPGTRLTVT.